The T cell receptor beta chain described here comes from a study of T cell responses to AZD1222 COVID-19 vaccine. Second doses were pooled across both intervals (about 4 or about 12 weeks). TCRdb's copy holds only in-frame clones and misses some; the assay was immunoSEQ multiplex PCR. The data show around 130,000 clones, about 86% seen once. Per the germline V gene, CDR1 is LNHDA and CDR2 is SQIVND (reference sequence). V was pared by 5 bases and J by 12 bases, with 20 bases between. This CDR3 has 14 amino acids. The V gene is TRBV19, the J gene TRBJ2-4; unclear D gene. The input for sequencing was peripheral blood, taken 28 days after the second AZD1222 dose. This sequence originates from an adult who received the AZD1222 COVID-19 vaccine. The CDR3: CASSAKPSATGQYF. The CDR3 DNA follows: TGTGCCAGTAGTGCAAAACCTTCAGCGACGGGTCAGTACTTC.